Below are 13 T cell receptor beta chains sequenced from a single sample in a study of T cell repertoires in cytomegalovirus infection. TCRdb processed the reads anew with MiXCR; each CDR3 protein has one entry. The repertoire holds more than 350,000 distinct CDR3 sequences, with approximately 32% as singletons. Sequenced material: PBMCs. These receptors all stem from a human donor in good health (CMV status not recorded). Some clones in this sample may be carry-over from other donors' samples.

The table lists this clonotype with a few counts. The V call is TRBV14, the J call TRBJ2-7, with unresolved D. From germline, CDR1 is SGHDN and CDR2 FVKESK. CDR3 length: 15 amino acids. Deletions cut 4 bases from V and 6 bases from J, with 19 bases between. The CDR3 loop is CASSPNRPPGAEQYF. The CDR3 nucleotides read TGTGCCAGCAGCCCGAACCGGCCCCCCGGCGCCGAGCAGTACTTC.

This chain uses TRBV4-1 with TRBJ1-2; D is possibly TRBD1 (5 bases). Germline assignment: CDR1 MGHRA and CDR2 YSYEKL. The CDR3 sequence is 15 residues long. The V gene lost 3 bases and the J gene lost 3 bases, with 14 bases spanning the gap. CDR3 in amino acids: CASSHRDGGDYGYTF. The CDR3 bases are TGCGCCAGCAGCCACCGGGACGGGGGGGACTATGGCTACACCTTC.

CDR3 in DNA: TGTGCCAGCCACTCAGGAGTACTTAATTCACCCCTCCACTTT. Translating gives CASHSGVLNSPLHF. V gene TRBV12-3 or TRBV12-4 combines with J gene TRBJ1-6; D not resolved. V was cut by 8 bases and J by 6 bases, with 14 bases left in between. This CDR3 region has 14 residues.

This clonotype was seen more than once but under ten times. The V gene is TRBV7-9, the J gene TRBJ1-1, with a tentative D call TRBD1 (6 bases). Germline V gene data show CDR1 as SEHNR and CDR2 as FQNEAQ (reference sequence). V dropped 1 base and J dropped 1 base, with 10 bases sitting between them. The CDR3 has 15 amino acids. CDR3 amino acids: CASSLGGHANTEAFF. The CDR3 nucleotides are TGTGCCAGCAGCTTAGGGGGACACGCGAACACTGAAGCTTTCTTT.

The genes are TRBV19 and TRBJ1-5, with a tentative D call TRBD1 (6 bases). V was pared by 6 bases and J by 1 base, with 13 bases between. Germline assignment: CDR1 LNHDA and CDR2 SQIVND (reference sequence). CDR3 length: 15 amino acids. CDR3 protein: CASSFEGGSNQPQHF. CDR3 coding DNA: TGTGCCAGTAGCTTTGAGGGGGGCAGCAATCAGCCCCAGCATTTT.

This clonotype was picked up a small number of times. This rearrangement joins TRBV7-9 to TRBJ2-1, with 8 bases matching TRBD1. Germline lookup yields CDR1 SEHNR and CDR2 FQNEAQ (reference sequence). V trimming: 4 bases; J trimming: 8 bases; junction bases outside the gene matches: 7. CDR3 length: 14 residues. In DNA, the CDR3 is TGTGCCAGCAGCTCAGGACAGGGAATCCATGAGCAGTTCTTC. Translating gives CASSSGQGIHEQFF.

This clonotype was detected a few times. The CDR3 sequence: CASSHRGGSKWAGELFF. The CDR3 DNA follows: TGTGCCAGCAGTCACCGGGGGGGATCCAAGTGGGCCGGGGAGCTGTTTTTT. The chain couples TRBV6-1 to TRBJ2-2; the match to TRBD2 covers 8 bases. Germline assignment: CDR1 MNHNS and CDR2 SASEGT. This CDR3 spans 17 amino acids. V was clipped by 5 bases and J by 6 bases; unmatched bases: 14.

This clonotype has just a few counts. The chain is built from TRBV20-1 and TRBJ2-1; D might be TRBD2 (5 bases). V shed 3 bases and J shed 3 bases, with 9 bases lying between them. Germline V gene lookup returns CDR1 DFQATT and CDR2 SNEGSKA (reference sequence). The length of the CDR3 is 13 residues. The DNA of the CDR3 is TGCAGTGCTAGCGGGGAGTACTACAATGAGCAGTTCTTC. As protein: CSASGEYYNEQFF.

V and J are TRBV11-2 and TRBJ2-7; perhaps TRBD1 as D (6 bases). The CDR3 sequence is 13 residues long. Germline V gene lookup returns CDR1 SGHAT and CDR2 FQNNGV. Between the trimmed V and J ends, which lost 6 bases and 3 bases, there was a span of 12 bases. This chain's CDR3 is CASSLRQVYEQYF. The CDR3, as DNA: TGTGCCAGCAGTCTCCGACAGGTCTACGAGCAGTACTTC.

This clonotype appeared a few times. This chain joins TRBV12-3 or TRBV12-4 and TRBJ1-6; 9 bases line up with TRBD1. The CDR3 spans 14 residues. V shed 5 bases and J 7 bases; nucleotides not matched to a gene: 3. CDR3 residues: CASSGDRANSPLHF. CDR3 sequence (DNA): TGTGCCAGCAGTGGGGACAGGGCCAATTCACCCCTCCACTTT.

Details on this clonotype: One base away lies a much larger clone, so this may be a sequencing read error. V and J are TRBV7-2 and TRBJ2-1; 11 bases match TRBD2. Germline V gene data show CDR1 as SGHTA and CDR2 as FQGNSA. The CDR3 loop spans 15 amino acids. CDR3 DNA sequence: TGTTCCAGCAGCTTAGCGGGGGGGCACTACAATGAGCAGTTCTTC. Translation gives CSSSLAGGHYNEQFF.

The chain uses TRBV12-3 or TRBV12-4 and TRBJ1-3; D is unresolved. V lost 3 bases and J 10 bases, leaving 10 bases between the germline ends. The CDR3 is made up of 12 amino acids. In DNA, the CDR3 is TGTGCCAGCAGTTTGATGACTAGGACCATATATTTT. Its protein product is CASSLMTRTIYF.

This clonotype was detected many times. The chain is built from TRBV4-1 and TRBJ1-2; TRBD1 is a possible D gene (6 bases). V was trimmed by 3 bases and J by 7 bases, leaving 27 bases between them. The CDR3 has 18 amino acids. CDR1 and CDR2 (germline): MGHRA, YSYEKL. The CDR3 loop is CASSQDRMGANSGRGYTF. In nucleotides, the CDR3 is TGCGCCAGCAGCCAGGATCGAATGGGGGCAAACAGCGGGCGTGGCTACACCTTC.